These 21 T cell receptor beta chains were all obtained from the same sample, sequenced in a study of T-cell memory formation after mild COVID-19. A single record per CDR3 protein comes from TCRdb applying MiXCR to the 5' RACE reads. The sample lists 400,000 to 450,000 distinct CDR3 sequences, roughly 18% seen once, with 20% to 25% in the top ten. The sequencing input was PBMCs or a T cell subset sorted from them (not recorded which). All receptors come from a man aged 18-30 years who had mild COVID-19 (a few samples of this study predate the infection). Cell type and time point are not known.

The gene calls are TRBV7-2 and TRBJ2-4; no firm D call. This CDR3 spans 15 amino acids. Germline values: CDR1 SGHTA, CDR2 FQGNSA. V was shortened by 3 bases and J by 7 bases, with 16 bases between the two germline ends. The DNA for the CDR3 is TGTGCCAGCAGCTTCGGTCTCACCGGGTGGAACATTCAGTACTTC. Its translation is CASSFGLTGWNIQYF.

This clonotype was detected once. This sequence joins TRBV29-1 and TRBJ1-4; 8 positions agree with TRBD1. Per the germline V gene, CDR1 is SQVTM and CDR2 is ANQGSEA. CDR3 size: 12 residues. J gave up 5 bases and V 6 bases, and 2 bases lay outside the gene matches. The CDR3 reads CSVGQENEKLFF. CDR3 in DNA: TGCAGCGTGGGACAGGAGAATGAAAAACTGTTTTTT. Full variable domain (missing parts from reference TRBV29-1 and TRBJ1-4): SAVISQKPSRDICQRGTSLTIQCQVDSQVTMMFWYRQQPGQSLTLIATANQGSEATYESGFVIDKFPISRPNLTFSTLTVSNMSPEDSSIYLCSVGQENEKLFFGSGTQLSVL.

The genes are TRBV10-2 and TRBJ2-7, with 12 bases identical to TRBD2. Germline V lookup: CDR1 WSHSY, CDR2 SAAADI. There are 15 residues in the CDR3. V was clipped by 6 bases and J by 0 bases; unmatched bases: 3. CDR3 in DNA: TGCGCCAGCAGGCGACTAGCGGGGGCCTCCTACGAGCAGTACTTC. This translates into CASRRLAGASYEQYF.

In this sample, this clonotype turned up a few times. The chain combines TRBV19 with TRBJ2-7; D is possibly TRBD1 or TRBD2 (5 bases each). Germline V gene lookup returns CDR1 LNHDA and CDR2 SQIVND (reference sequence). V was trimmed by 4 bases and J by 2 bases, leaving 6 bases between them. The CDR3 spans 12 residues. The CDR3 here is CASSKGPYEQYF. CDR3 in DNA: TGTGCCAGTAGTAAGGGACCCTACGAGCAGTACTTC.

This clonotype showed up just a few times. CDR3 sequence: CSVIEPAKEYEQYF. The CDR3 bases are TGCAGCGTGATTGAACCAGCGAAGGAATACGAGCAGTACTTC. V gene TRBV29-1 combines with J gene TRBJ2-7; D uncertain. The V end lost 6 bases, the J end lost 4 bases, and 19 bases lay between the germline ends. This CDR3 contains 14 residues. Germline CDR1 is SQVTM and CDR2 is ANQGSEA.

The chain recombines TRBV27 with TRBJ1-6, with unresolved D. V lost 4 bases to trimming and J lost 7 bases, with 11 bases between them. In germline, CDR1 is MNHEY, CDR2 SMNVEV (reference sequence). The CDR3 has 14 residues. The CDR3 loop is CASSYETLNSPLHF. The CDR3 DNA reads as TGTGCCAGCAGTTACGAGACACTAAATTCACCCCTCCACTTT.

In its sample, this clonotype was seen a few times. The chain links TRBV7-9 to TRBJ2-5, with 8 nucleotides matching TRBD2. This CDR3 contains 13 residues. The V and J ends lost 4 bases and 3 bases, in that order; junction bases with no gene match: 1. In germline, CDR1 is SEHNR, CDR2 FQNEAQ (reference sequence). The CDR3 coding sequence is TGTGCCAGCAGCTGGGGACTAGAAGAGACCCAGTACTTC. Translating it yields CASSWGLEETQYF.

The V gene is TRBV20-1, the J gene TRBJ1-2; TRBD1 matches 8 bases. CDR1 and CDR2 from the germline V gene are DFQATT and SNEGSKA (reference sequence). V lost 6 bases and J lost 1; bases outside the gene matches: 13. This CDR3 has 16 residues. DNA for the CDR3: TGCAGTGCCCTCCCGATGCACAGGGGGATTAACTATGGCTACACCTTC. This sequence encodes CSALPMHRGINYGYTF.

The gene calls are TRBV6-6 and TRBJ2-7; D is uncertain. From germline, CDR1 is MNHNY and CDR2 SVGAGI (reference sequence). The length of the CDR3 is 14 residues. Trimming cost V 2 bases and J 2 bases, with 10 bases left between them. CDR3 coding DNA: TGTGCCAGCAGTTACCCGGCCGACACCTACGAGCAGTACTTC. It yields the protein CASSYPADTYEQYF.

CDR3 sequence (DNA): TGTGCCAGCAGCTTACGTTCGGGCGGGGCCTCGAACACCGGGGAGCTGTTTTTT. This gives the protein CASSLRSGGASNTGELFF. The J gene is TRBJ2-2, the V gene TRBV7-6; the D gene is possibly TRBD2 (6 bases). This CDR3 has 18 residues. Between the trimmed V and J ends, which lost 2 bases and 0 bases, there was a span of 16 bases. CDR1 and CDR2 from the germline V gene are SGHVS and FNYEAQ.

This clonotype was seen only a few times. V usage is TRBV7-2 and J usage is TRBJ2-3, with unresolved D. The CDR3 sequence is 12 residues long. V was shortened by 4 bases and J by 5 bases, with 7 bases between the two germline ends. Per the germline V gene, CDR1 is SGHTA and CDR2 is FQGNSA. This CDR3 is CASSSFRDTQYF. CDR3 nucleotides: TGTGCCAGCAGCTCTTTCCGAGATACGCAGTATTTT.

This clonotype was seen just once. The V and J genes are TRBV21-1 and TRBJ2-2; TRBD1 is taken as the D call from the table, unchecked against the DNA. TRBV21-1 is a pseudogene. The CDR3 loop spans 17 amino acids. CDR3 protein: CASSKLSRGENTGELFF. The DNA for the CDR3 is TGTGCCAGCAGCAAATTATCACGGGGGGAGAACACCGGGGAGCTGTTTTTT.

The gene calls are TRBV28 and TRBJ1-1; D uncertain. Per the germline V gene, CDR1 is MDHEN and CDR2 is SYDVKM. CDR3 length: 14 residues. The V gene lost 2 bases and the J gene lost 0 bases, with 7 bases spanning the gap. The CDR3 region has the DNA TGTGCCAGCAGTTTACGACCCATGAACACTGAAGCTTTCTTT. It is translated as CASSLRPMNTEAFF.

The chain links TRBV28 to TRBJ2-1; 8 bases match TRBD2. This CDR3 has 15 residues. The V gene's germline CDR1 is MDHEN and CDR2 SYDVKM. Germline trimming cut 7 bases from V and 1 base from J; bases unmatched to any gene: 6. CDR3 sequence reads: CASTGGLVSYNEQFF. CDR3 DNA sequence: TGTGCCAGCACCGGGGGACTAGTGTCCTACAATGAGCAGTTCTTC.

This clonotype was detected only a few times. The J gene is TRBJ2-3, the V gene TRBV29-1, with a possible D match to TRBD1 (5 bases). The CDR3 is made up of 14 amino acids. The V end lost 8 bases, the J end lost 2 bases, and 17 bases lay between the germline ends. Germline CDR1 is SQVTM and CDR2 is ANQGSEA. The CDR3 protein is CSPMVLQVTDTQYF. The CDR3 bases are TGCAGCCCCATGGTGTTACAGGTCACAGATACGCAGTATTTT.

This clonotype was observed a few times. V and J are TRBV4-3 and TRBJ2-3; 12 positions agree with TRBD2. V lost 4 bases to trimming and J lost 8 bases; unmatched junction nucleotides: 25. The CDR3 length is 21 residues. Looked up from germline, CDR1 is LGHNA and CDR2 is YSLEER. The CDR3 reads CASSPSAAGLGTSGSLGTQYF. CDR3 bases: TGCGCCAGCAGCCCATCCGCGGCAGGCCTTGGGACTAGCGGGTCACTCGGTACGCAGTATTTT.

This clonotype was picked up one time. The gene calls are TRBV20-1 and TRBJ1-1, with D possibly being TRBD1 (6 bases). The CDR3 is 11 residues long. The germline V gene has CDR1 DFQATT and CDR2 SNEGSKA (reference sequence). CDR3 region: CSPPGASEAFF. DNA of the CDR3: TGCAGCCCCCCAGGGGCAAGTGAAGCTTTCTTT.

This chain connects TRBV29-1 to TRBJ1-2, with D perhaps TRBD1 (6 bases). Germline CDR1 is SQVTM and CDR2 is ANQGSEA. This CDR3 contains 10 residues. The V end was cut by 7 bases, the J end by 8 bases, with 11 bases between. Here the CDR3 DNA reads TGCAGCGGCAGGGGTGACGGCTACACCTTC. Protein product: CSGRGDGYTF.

The rearrangement links TRBV29-1 to TRBJ2-1; TRBD1 is a possible D gene (5 bases). The CDR3 has 13 residues. CDR1 and CDR2 from the germline V gene are SQVTM and ANQGSEA. V was pared by 7 bases and J by 1 base, with 11 bases between. This CDR3 is CSADQGSYNEQFF. CDR3 DNA: TGCAGCGCCGACCAGGGTTCCTACAATGAGCAGTTCTTC.

V is TRBV5-5 and J is TRBJ2-7; TRBD1 is a possible D gene (6 bases). V gave up 6 bases and J gave up 3 bases, with 13 bases separating them. The CDR3 totals 13 residues. CDR1 SGHKS and CDR2 YYEKEE come from the germline V gene (reference sequence). The DNA of the CDR3 is TGTGCCAGCACCTCGGGACACATCTACGAGCAGTACTTC. This encodes CASTSGHIYEQYF.

This clonotype was counted a few times. The germline gene is not matched at one end of the junction; a read error may be the cause. This rearrangement joins TRBV20-1 to TRBJ2-5; 9 bases map to TRBD1. The CDR3 has 15 amino acids. CDR1 DFQATT and CDR2 SNEGSKA come from the germline V gene (reference sequence). As DNA, the CDR3 is TGCAGTGCAAGAGCCGGGACAGGGATGATAGAGACCCAGTACTTC. This codes for CSARAGTGMIETQYF.